These 8 T cell receptor beta chains share one sample of origin, sequenced in a study of blood T cell repertoires in COVID-19. Sequencing used immunoSEQ multiplex PCR; TCRdb keeps in-frame clones, though not all of them. The sample has more than 95,000 clones, 81% seen once. Sequenced material: peripheral blood. The receptors stem from a man aged 55 to 70 with acute or convalescent COVID-19.

The chain carries TRBV10-2 and TRBJ2-7; D uncertain. This CDR3 is 13 amino acids long. The germline V gene encodes CDR1 WSHSY and CDR2 SAAADI. The ends were cut back, 2 bases at V and 2 bases at J, with 7 bases in the middle. The CDR3 region is CASSEGRTYEQYV. For the CDR3, the DNA is TGCGCCAGCAGTGAGGGCAGGACCTACGAGCAGTACGTC.

The chain has TRBV30 and TRBJ2-3, with 7 bases that match TRBD1. J was trimmed by 4 bases and V by 1 base; bases with no gene match: 5. Looked up from germline, CDR1 is GTSNPN and CDR2 is SVGIG (reference sequence). There are 14 residues in the CDR3. The CDR3 region is CAWSATGVADTQYF. CDR3 bases: TGTGCCTGGAGTGCCACAGGGGTAGCAGATACGCAGTATTTT.

This chain joins TRBV24-1 and TRBJ2-3; 9 bases map to TRBD1. The CDR3 extends over 15 amino acids. CDR1 is KGHDR, CDR2 SFDVKD, per germline. Losses at the gene ends were 8 bases for V and 4 bases for J; bases not matched to a gene: 9. This chain's CDR3 is CATTPGQGIADTQYF. The CDR3, as DNA: TGTGCCACCACCCCGGGACAGGGAATCGCAGATACGCAGTATTTT.

The chain has TRBV15 and TRBJ1-1, with D possibly TRBD1 on 6 matching bases. CDR3 length: 16 amino acids. The germline CDR1 and CDR2 sequences are LNHNV and YYDKDF (reference sequence). Trimming took 0 bases from V and 7 from J, leaving 18 bases between them. CDR3 in DNA: TGTGCCACCAGCAGAGATGAGGCGGGGGCTCGGGATGAAGCTTTCTTT. It yields the protein CATSRDEAGARDEAFF.

The CDR3, as DNA: TGTGCCAGCAGCGGAGGGGACAGGGCGCAGCCCCAGCATTTT. Encoded protein: CASSGGDRAQPQHF. The J gene is TRBJ1-5, the V gene TRBV9, with 9 bases that match TRBD1. The CDR3 loop spans 14 amino acids. The J segment lost 7 bases and the V segment lost 3 bases, leaving 5 bases of the junction unmatched. CDR1 SGDLS and CDR2 YYNGEE come from the germline V gene.

A single count supports this clone. The chain is built from TRBV4-1 and TRBJ1-1; 7 bases line up with TRBD1. J was trimmed by 3 bases and V by 6 bases; bases with no gene match: 10. Per the germline V gene, CDR1 is MGHRA and CDR2 is YSYEKL. The CDR3 consists of 15 residues. The CDR3 is CASRQWTGLDTEAFF. The DNA of the CDR3 is TGCGCCAGCAGGCAATGGACAGGATTAGACACTGAAGCTTTCTTT.

This chain uses TRBV27 with TRBJ2-1; 7 positions match TRBD1. Germline loops: CDR1 MNHEY, CDR2 SMNVEV (reference sequence). The junction had 4 bases not matched to a gene; V was cut back by 3 bases and J by 5 bases. This CDR3 has 14 amino acids. The CDR3 nucleotides read TGTGCCAGCAGTTTCAGGGGGTCGCACAATGAGCAGTTCTTC. This codes for CASSFRGSHNEQFF.

The J gene is TRBJ1-6, the V gene TRBV11-2, with D maybe TRBD1 (5 bases). The CDR3 has 16 amino acids. Germline V gene sequence: CDR1 SGHAT, CDR2 FQNNGV. V was trimmed by 5 bases and J by 2 bases, leaving 13 bases between them. CDR3 sequence (DNA): TGTGCCAGCAGCCGGGGGATCTCCCCCTATAATTCACCCCTCCACTTT. Translation: CASSRGISPYNSPLHF.